Listed below are T cell receptor beta chains from one sample, sequenced in a study of cytomegalovirus exposure and HLA in healthy donors. Sequencing used immunoSEQ multiplex PCR; TCRdb keeps in-frame clones, though not all of them. The data hold 95,000 to 150,000 clones, with approximately 17% observed a single time. Sequenced: PBMCs. These receptors were taken from a female donor in good health and CMV-seropositive. CDR3s include the opening cysteine and the closing phenylalanine or tryptophan. D genes are given only for firm matches. Only some rows state a clone size, as once, few, many or a class for expanded clones.

v_call	d_call	j_call	clone_size	cdr3_aa	cdr3_nt
TRBV19	TRBD2	TRBJ2-7	few	CASSKEAGASYEQYF	TGTGCCAGTAGTAAAGAAGCGGGAGCCTCCTACGAGCAGTACTTC
TRBV19	-	TRBJ2-3	-	CASSILGGTDTQYF	TGTGCCAGTAGTATCCTCGGGGGAACAGATACGCAGTATTTT
TRBV19	-	TRBJ2-3	few	CASSTGLPDTQYF	TGTGCCAGTAGTACGGGACTCCCAGATACGCAGTATTTT
TRBV7-2	TRBD1	TRBJ1-5	-	CASAYRGNQPQHF	TGTGCCAGCGCTTACAGGGGAAACCAGCCCCAGCATTTT
TRBV5-6	TRBD2	TRBJ2-3	-	CASSFGTSGGRTQYF	TGTGCCAGCAGCTTCGGGACTAGCGGGGGGAGGACGCAGTATTTT
TRBV4-2	TRBD2	TRBJ2-1	-	CASSQVAGTSGGERSYNEQFF	TGTGCCAGCAGCCAAGTGGCCGGGACTAGCGGGGGGGAGAGGTCCTACAATGAGCAGTTCTTC
TRBV2	-	TRBJ2-2	few	CASSEEGGGNTGELFF	TGTGCCAGCAGTGAAGAGGGGGGGGGAAACACCGGGGAGCTGTTTTTT
TRBV10-2	-	TRBJ1-1	many	CASRMGALTEAFF	TGCGCCAGCAGGATGGGGGCGCTCACTGAAGCTTTCTTT
TRBV4-3	-	TRBJ2-7	-	CASSQDWQTYEQYF	TGCGCCAGCAGCCAAGACTGGCAGACCTACGAGCAGTACTTC
TRBV11-2	-	TRBJ2-5	-	CASSFKTSLLGETQYF	TGTGCCAGCAGCTTTAAGACTAGTCTTTTAGGAGAGACCCAGTACTTC
TRBV5-4	TRBD1	TRBJ1-2	-	CASSLGGLGDRWNGYTF	TGTGCCAGCAGCTTGGGGGGCTTGGGGGACAGGTGGAATGGCTACACCTTC
TRBV30	TRBD2	TRBJ2-5	-	CAWGLAGGYGETQYF	TGTGCCTGGGGACTAGCGGGGGGGTACGGAGAGACCCAGTACTTC
TRBV28	-	TRBJ1-1	-	CATKFARYEAFF	TGTGCCACCAAATTCGCCAGGTATGAAGCTTTCTTT
TRBV30	-	TRBJ1-1	-	CAWTTDTNTEAFF	TGTGCCTGGACCACAGATACGAACACTGAAGCTTTCTTT
TRBV5-6	-	TRBJ2-7	-	CASRRGSYEQYF	TGTGCCAGTAGGCGGGGTTCCTACGAGCAGTACTTC
TRBV5-1	TRBD2	TRBJ2-2	few	CASSPGLASTGELFF	TGCGCCAGCAGCCCGGGACTAGCGAGCACCGGGGAGCTGTTTTTT
TRBV10-3	TRBD1	TRBJ1-4	few	CAISRGQVPHPDFRDNEKLFF	TGTGCCATCAGTCGGGGACAGGTTCCCCACCCAGATTTTCGTGATAATGAAAAACTGTTTTTT
TRBV10-2	-	TRBJ2-1	few	CASSELGNEQFF	TGCGCCAGCAGTGAACTTGGTAATGAGCAGTTCTTC
TRBV4-1	-	TRBJ2-7	few	CASSQDEYEQYF	TGCGCCAGCAGCCAAGATGAGTACGAGCAGTACTTC
TRBV10-3	TRBD1	TRBJ1-6	-	CASKGTDRNNSPLHF	TGTGCCAGTAAAGGGACGGACAGGAACAATTCACCCCTCCACTTT
TRBV18	-	TRBJ1-5	-	CASSTTRDTYQPQHF	TGTGCCAGCTCTACCACTCGGGACACATATCAGCCCCAGCATTTT
TRBV4-2	TRBD2	TRBJ2-7	-	CASSQAFAGGSYEQYF	TGTGCCAGCAGCCAAGCTTTTGCGGGAGGATCCTACGAGCAGTACTTC
TRBV28	TRBD1	TRBJ1-2	few	CASSATGWDHGYTF	TGTGCCAGCAGCGCGACAGGGTGGGATCATGGCTACACCTTC
TRBV4-3	TRBD1	TRBJ1-2	few	CASSQDPRQGGDYGYTF	TGCGCCAGCAGCCAAGATCCCCGACAGGGGGGAGACTATGGCTACACCTTC
TRBV4-3	TRBD2	TRBJ2-5	-	CASSQGIGGGQETQYF	TGCGCCAGCAGCCAAGGCATCGGGGGGGGTCAAGAGACCCAGTACTTC
TRBV14	-	TRBJ1-6	-	CASSQALSPLHF	TGTGCCAGCAGCCAAGCTTTGTCACCCCTCCACTTT
TRBV4-2	TRBD1	TRBJ2-7	many	CASSQGTGDVHEQYF	TGTGCCAGCAGCCAGGGGACAGGGGATGTCCACGAGCAGTACTTC
TRBV5-6	TRBD2	TRBJ2-2	few	CASSLGGLLAGANTGELFF	TGTGCCAGCAGCTTGGGGGGGCTTCTAGCGGGGGCGAACACCGGGGAGCTGTTTTTT
TRBV30	-	TRBJ2-3	few	CAWSPSPGLDRTDTQYF	TGTGCCTGGAGTCCCTCACCTGGACTGGATCGCACAGATACGCAGTATTTT
TRBV21-1	-	TRBJ1-4	-	CASSNGTGYEKLFF	TGTGCCAGCAGCAACGGGACAGGATACGAAAAACTGTTTTTT
TRBV7-2	TRBD1	TRBJ2-3	few	CASSLVHRGSTDTQYF	TGTGCCAGCAGCTTAGTGCACAGGGGGAGCACAGATACGCAGTATTTT
TRBV5-6	TRBD2	TRBJ2-1	few	CASSSETSGGYNEQFF	TGTGCCAGCAGCTCCGAGACTAGCGGGGGCTACAATGAGCAGTTCTTC
TRBV4-3	-	TRBJ2-6	few	CASSQVYSGANVLTF	TGCGCCAGCAGCCAAGTATACTCTGGGGCCAACGTCCTGACTTTC